These 27 T cell receptor beta chains were all obtained from the same sample, sequenced in a study of beta chain features in type 1 diabetes (dated by TCRdb to about 2018). Receptor amplification or capture employed the immunoSEQ multiplex PCR assay. The High Capacity cDNA Reverse Transcription Kit was used to reverse transcribe all of the isolated RNA, meaning that expressed TCRB transcripts were what got sequenced. Imported from immuneACCESS, the table was reduced by TCRdb to in-frame sequences with V and J called. These copies leave out some clones; in studies compared against another copy, an unresolved V gene accounts for under half, and the cause of the remainder is not known. The sample table records 300,000 to 350,000 clones; roughly 8% of these occur just once. Around 0.44% of the sample lies in the top ten. The sequenced sample consisted of central memory CD4+ T cells from blood. All receptors come from a young woman in good health.

There are a few counts of this clone. This chain joins TRBV2 and TRBJ2-5; weak D call: TRBD1 (6 bases). The CDR3 has 15 amino acids. Germline CDR1 reads SNHLY; CDR2 reads FYNNEI. Trimming left V 4 bases short and J 0 bases short, with 12 bases between. The CDR3 spells CASSGDTTYQETQYF. Written as DNA, the CDR3 is TGTGCCAGCAGTGGGGACACAACGTACCAAGAGACCCAGTACTTC.

This clone was seen a few times. This rearrangement joins TRBV7-9 to TRBJ2-7; 10 bases fit TRBD2. This CDR3 comprises 16 residues. V dropped 0 bases and J dropped 3; count of bases not matched to a gene: 5. The germline CDR1 and CDR2 sequences are SEHNR and FQNEAQ (reference sequence). The CDR3 region has the DNA TGTGCCAGCAGCTTAGCGCTAGCGGGAGACCTCTACGAGCAGTACTTC. Residues: CASSLALAGDLYEQYF.

This clone was counted between two and nine times. The CDR3 loop reads CASSPPGLAGGREQYF. The CDR3 bases are TGTGCCAGCAGTCCACCGGGACTAGCGGGAGGGAGGGAGCAGTACTTC. The V and J genes are TRBV28 and TRBJ2-7; 16 positions agree with TRBD2. The CDR3 loop spans 16 amino acids. J gave up 7 bases and V 5 bases, and 8 bases lay outside the gene matches. Per the germline V gene, CDR1 is MDHEN and CDR2 is SYDVKM.

This clone has a handful of counts. The chain recombines TRBV4-1 with TRBJ2-1; 7 positions agree with TRBD1. The CDR3 sequence is 17 residues long. Trimming took 4 bases from V and 5 from J; bases not matched to a gene: 14. The germline V gene encodes CDR1 MGHRA and CDR2 YSYEKL. CDR3 in DNA: TGCGCCAGCAGCCGAGACAGGGTCGTGTCCAAGAACAATGAGCAGTTCTTC. Its protein product is CASSRDRVVSKNNEQFF.

Remarks on this clone: The junction differs from germline at one of its ends, possibly a read error. This chain connects TRBV6-5 to TRBJ2-7; possible D gene TRBD1, 5 bases. Germline-derived CDR1 and CDR2 are MNHEY and SVGAGI. CDR3 size: 11 residues. As DNA, the CDR3 is TGTGCCAGCAGGTACTCAGGGCGGCAGTACTTC. It translates to CASRYSGRQYF.

The chain uses TRBV7-8 and TRBJ2-7; 8 bases map to TRBD2. The V gene's germline CDR1 is SGHVS and CDR2 FQNEAQ. V shed 5 bases and J 3 bases; nucleotides not matched to a gene: 3. The CDR3 totals 13 residues. The CDR3 nucleotides read TGTGCCAGCAGCATGGGACTAGTCTACGAGCAGTACTTC. This sequence encodes CASSMGLVYEQYF.

The gene calls are TRBV2 and TRBJ2-1; 8 nucleotides align to TRBD2. The germline V gene has CDR1 SNHLY and CDR2 FYNNEI. V shed 1 base and J 3 bases; nucleotides not matched to a gene: 5. The length of the CDR3 is 16 residues. CDR3 sequence (DNA): TGTGCCAGCAGTGAAGAACTAGCGGACCACTACAATGAGCAGTTCTTC. Protein: CASSEELADHYNEQFF. The complete variable domain, with remaining parts taken from reference TRBV2 and TRBJ2-1, reads EPEVTQTPSHQVTQMGQEVILRCVPISNHLYFYWYRQILGQKVEFLVSFYNNEISEKSEIFDDQFSVERPDGSNFTLKIRSTKLEDSAMYFCASSEELADHYNEQFFGPGTRLTVL.

The chain combines TRBV2 with TRBJ2-2; 8 bases agree with TRBD2. V gave up 6 bases and J gave up 3 bases; unmatched junction bases: 3. CDR3 length: 14 amino acids. Germline V CDR1 and CDR2: SNHLY, FYNNEI. Here the CDR3 reads CASRIAGHTGELFF. In nucleotides, the CDR3 is TGTGCCAGCAGGATAGCGGGGCACACCGGGGAGCTGTTTTTT.

This clone has just a few counts. The rearrangement links TRBV11-2 to TRBJ2-7; a weak D match, TRBD1 (6 bases). The CDR3 runs to 12 residues. Trimming shortened V by 5 bases and J by 2 bases, and 7 bases separated the two germline ends. In germline, CDR1 is SGHAT, CDR2 FQNNGV. The CDR3 sequence: CASSPGAYEQYF. The CDR3 DNA is TGTGCCAGCAGCCCAGGGGCCTACGAGCAGTACTTC.

The rearrangement uses TRBV9 and TRBJ2-1; the D is unclear. Germline V gene sequence: CDR1 SGDLS, CDR2 YYNGEE. V lost 0 bases, J lost 9 bases, and 19 bases lay in between. The CDR3 runs to 16 residues. CDR3: CASSVGPSWAEGEQFF. The CDR3 DNA reads TGTGCCAGCAGCGTAGGCCCCAGCTGGGCTGAAGGTGAGCAGTTCTTC.

The chain employs TRBV10-3 and TRBJ2-7; 9 nucleotides align to TRBD2. CDR3 length: 14 amino acids. J lost 3 bases, V lost 6 bases, and 6 bases had no gene match. Germline V gene sequence: CDR1 ENHRY, CDR2 SYGVKD. The CDR3 sequence: CAIRKAGGSYEQYF. CDR3 sequence (DNA): TGTGCCATCAGGAAAGCGGGAGGAAGCTACGAGCAGTACTTC.

The rearrangement joins TRBV27 to TRBJ2-3; 9 bases line up with TRBD1. After removal of 8 bases from V and 8 bases from J, the junction contained 11 bases not matched to a gene. The germline CDR1 and CDR2 sequences are MNHEY and SMNVEV (reference sequence). The CDR3 is 14 residues long. CDR3 in DNA: TGTGCCAGCGAGCCGGGACAGGGAGTTGGTACGCAGTATTTT. This gives the protein CASEPGQGVGTQYF.

This clone was recorded at least ten times. The CDR3 reads CASSRELTGIQPQHF. The CDR3 coding sequence is TGTGCCAGCAGCAGAGAACTGACAGGGATACAGCCCCAGCATTTT. The chain links TRBV5-5 to TRBJ1-5, with 7 bases fitting TRBD1. Germline loops: CDR1 SGHKS, CDR2 YYEKEE (reference sequence). The CDR3 length is 15 residues. Trimming removed 4 bases from V and 7 bases from J; junction bases left unmatched: 11.

This clone was seen at least ten times. This chain uses TRBV4-3 with TRBJ2-3, with D possibly matching TRBD2 (6 bases). Germline loops: CDR1 LGHNA, CDR2 YSLEER. The V end lost 2 bases, the J end lost 1 base, and 19 bases lay between the germline ends. The CDR3 has 18 amino acids. This CDR3 reads CASSQKESGRFRTDTQYF. The CDR3 DNA sequence: TGCGCCAGCAGCCAAAAAGAATCCGGGAGATTCCGCACAGATACGCAGTATTTT.

This clone showed up just a few times. This rearrangement joins TRBV19 to TRBJ2-7, with D tentatively TRBD2 (5 bases). Trimming took off 4 bases at V and 1 base at J, with 14 bases between the two ends. CDR1 is LNHDA and CDR2 is SQIVND in the germline V gene (reference sequence). The CDR3 runs to 15 residues. DNA for the CDR3: TGTGCCAGTAGTAGCCCCGGGGAGAGTTCCTACGAGCAGTACTTC. It codes for CASSSPGESSYEQYF. Supplemented by reference TRBV19 and TRBJ2-7, the full variable domain reads DGGITQSPKYLFRKEGQNVTLSCEQNLNHDAMYWYRQDPGQGLRLIYYSQIVNDFQKGDIAEGYSVSREKKESFPLTVTSAQKNPTAFYLCASSSPGESSYEQYFGPGTRLTVT.

The chain couples TRBV20-1 to TRBJ2-3; D remains unclear. Trimming removed 5 bases at V and 2 bases at J, with 5 bases between. CDR3 size: 11 residues. Germline V CDR1 and CDR2: DFQATT, SNEGSKA (reference sequence). The CDR3 reads CSAPDTDTQYF. The CDR3 DNA reads as TGCAGTGCTCCAGACACAGATACGCAGTATTTT.

V gene TRBV6-5 combines with J gene TRBJ2-7, with 8 bases that match TRBD1. The CDR3 loop spans 16 amino acids. The germline gives CDR1 MNHEY, CDR2 SVGAGI. The J segment lost 0 bases and the V segment lost 4 bases, leaving 8 bases of the junction unmatched. As DNA, the CDR3 is TGTGCCAGCAGTTCACCTGGACAGGGTAGCTCCTACGAGCAGTACTTC. It is translated as CASSSPGQGSSYEQYF.

This clone was seen only a few times. The sample carries other DNA sequences with the same CDR3. V usage is TRBV4-3 and J usage is TRBJ2-5; 8 positions match TRBD1. The CDR3 has 14 residues. Trimming at V came to 0 bases and at J to 5 bases, leaving 2 bases not matched to a gene. CDR1 is LGHNA and CDR2 is YSLEER in the germline V gene. This chain's CDR3 is CASSQDRGRETQYF. The DNA for the CDR3 is TGCGCCAGCAGCCAAGACAGGGGGCGGGAGACCCAGTACTTC.

The chain uses TRBV7-2 and TRBJ2-7; D ambiguous. V shed 6 bases and J shed 3 bases, with 9 bases lying between them. This CDR3 has 12 residues. Germline-derived CDR1 and CDR2 are SGHTA and FQGNSA. CDR3 loop: CASSRSDYEQYF. The CDR3 nucleotides are TGTGCCAGCAGTCGGAGCGACTACGAGCAGTACTTC.

There are many counts of this clone. This chain links TRBV27 with TRBJ1-4, with 7 bases that match TRBD1. The CDR3 runs to 16 residues. J was trimmed by 4 bases and V by 5 bases; bases with no gene match: 10. The germline V gene has CDR1 MNHEY and CDR2 SMNVEV (reference sequence). Here the CDR3 reads CASSTTWGQINEKLFF. CDR3 DNA sequence: TGTGCCAGCAGTACTACTTGGGGACAGATTAATGAAAAACTGTTTTTT.

V is TRBV4-2 and J is TRBJ2-7; D is perhaps TRBD1 (5 bases). Germline lookup yields CDR1 LGHNA and CDR2 YNFKEQ. The CDR3 loop spans 17 amino acids. The V and J ends lost 4 bases and 0 bases respectively, with 19 bases between them. DNA for the CDR3: TGTGCCAGCAGCCGTCAATGGGGCGGAGTTAGCTCCTACGAGCAGTACTTC. It translates to CASSRQWGGVSSYEQYF.

This clone was counted only a few times. The rearrangement uses TRBV4-3 and TRBJ2-2, with TRBD2 identical over 7 bases. This CDR3 is built from 17 residues. V shed 4 bases and J 4 bases; nucleotides not matched to a gene: 12. CDR1 is LGHNA, CDR2 YSLEER, per germline. The DNA for the CDR3 is TGCGCCAGCAGCCGTAAATCATGGACTAGTTCCACCGGGGAGCTGTTTTTT. Its translation is CASSRKSWTSSTGELFF.

This clone was recorded a few times. The chain is built from TRBV18 and TRBJ2-1; D may be TRBD1 (5 bases). Deletions cut 8 bases from V and 6 bases from J, with 17 bases between. Germline V gene data show CDR1 as KGHSH and CDR2 as LQKENI. The CDR3 is 14 residues long. CDR3 DNA sequence: TGTGCCAGCACGACCGGACAAGTTGGCAATGAGCAGTTCTTC. This translates into CASTTGQVGNEQFF.

This clone was observed at least ten times. The J gene is TRBJ2-7, the V gene TRBV19; D is uncertain. Germline loops: CDR1 LNHDA, CDR2 SQIVND (reference sequence). The CDR3 has 13 amino acids. Between the trimmed V and J ends, which lost 4 bases and 4 bases, there was a span of 11 bases. The CDR3 reads CASSTRNPYEQYF. The CDR3 DNA follows: TGTGCCAGTAGTACCCGGAACCCTTACGAGCAGTACTTC.

The V gene is TRBV21-1, the J gene TRBJ2-1; the listed D gene, TRBD2, was not tested against the DNA. TRBV21-1 has pseudogene status. The CDR3 contains 17 residues. CDR3 residues: CASSKLEGLAGDNEQFF. CDR3 sequence (DNA): TGTGCCAGCAGCAAACTGGAAGGACTAGCGGGAGACAATGAGCAGTTCTTC.

This clone has ten or more counts. The chain couples TRBV19 to TRBJ1-1, with TRBD1 identical over 10 bases. V lost 5 bases and J lost 6; bases outside the gene matches: 6. CDR3 length: 14 amino acids. The germline CDR1 and CDR2 sequences are LNHDA and SQIVND (reference sequence). The CDR3 loop reads CASSVGQGLPEAFF. The CDR3 DNA sequence: TGTGCCAGTAGTGTGGGACAGGGGCTCCCTGAAGCTTTCTTT.

CDR3 protein: CASSTSPATNEKLFF. In DNA, the CDR3 is TGTGCCAGCAGTACCTCTCCTGCAACTAATGAAAAACTGTTTTTT. The V gene is TRBV28, the J gene TRBJ1-4; D gene uncertain. The CDR3 is made up of 15 amino acids. Per the germline V gene, CDR1 is MDHEN and CDR2 is SYDVKM. The V end was cut by 5 bases, the J end by 0 bases, with 10 bases between.